A single sample gave rise to the 9 T cell receptor beta chains below, sequenced in a study of Ad26.COV2.S vaccination and SARS-CoV-2 variants. The data were produced by immunoSEQ multiplex PCR, yet TCRdb's version contains in-frame clones alone and is incomplete. This table holds fewer than 400,000 clones, around 90% found once. Documented treatment: roughly 20 received Ad26.COV2.S at low or high dose, single or two shots; about 5 received placebo; per-sample allocation not given. All samples were drawn on day 63, counting from the first vaccine or placebo injection. Material: peripheral blood, obtained in a trial of Ad26.COV2.S vaccine versus placebo. The receptors here all came from a person between 18 and 60 years old who received the Ad26.COV2.S COVID-19 vaccine or a placebo.

The CDR3 DNA follows: TGTGCCAGCAGACTCGGAGCGGGAGCCCAGTTCTTC. Amino acids: CASRLGAGAQFF. The chain recombines TRBV6-5 with TRBJ2-1; 8 bases line up with TRBD2. This CDR3 contains 12 residues. Germline values: CDR1 MNHEY, CDR2 SVGAGI. V dropped 6 bases and J dropped 13; count of bases not matched to a gene: 8.

The V gene is TRBV7-9, the J gene TRBJ1-2; D is possibly TRBD1 (5 bases). The CDR3 spans 12 residues. Deletions cut 7 bases from V and 8 bases from J, with 14 bases between. From germline, CDR1 is SEHNR and CDR2 FQNEAQ (reference sequence). The CDR3 here is CASNTGGWGYTF. The CDR3 coding sequence is TGTGCCAGCAATACAGGAGGGTGGGGCTACACCTTC.

V gene TRBV4-3 combines with J gene TRBJ1-1, with D uncertain. Trimming shortened V by 7 bases and J by 1 base, and 13 bases separated the two germline ends. The germline gives CDR1 LGHNA, CDR2 YSLEER. This CDR3 comprises 14 residues. The chain's CDR3 is CASNLGRANTEAFF. The CDR3 region has the DNA TGCGCCAGCAACCTCGGAAGGGCGAACACTGAAGCTTTCTTT.

To note about this clone: The identical CDR3 is also encoded by other nucleotide sequences in the sample. The CDR3 loop is CASSVGPTNTEAFF. CDR3 bases: TGTGCCAGCAGCGTAGGCCCGACGAACACTGAAGCTTTCTTT. The chain is built from TRBV9 and TRBJ1-1; no clear D gene. Trimming pared 0 bases from V and 1 base from J, leaving 7 bases between. The CDR3 is 14 amino acids. Per germline, CDR1 SGDLS and CDR2 YYNGEE.

The chain has TRBV12-3 or TRBV12-4 and TRBJ1-1; 10 bases align to TRBD1. Trimming took 9 bases from V and 3 from J; bases not matched to a gene: 4. The CDR3 loop spans 13 amino acids. CDR3 sequence: CASRGQGYTEAFF. CDR3 DNA: TGTGCCAGTCGGGGACAGGGGTACACTGAAGCTTTCTTT.

The chain is built from TRBV14 and TRBJ2-2; 7 bases fit TRBD1. This CDR3 is built from 13 residues. Germline values: CDR1 SGHDN, CDR2 FVKESK. The V gene end was trimmed by 5 bases and the J gene end by 8 bases; junction bases not matched to a gene: 5. The CDR3 nucleotides are TGTGCCAGCAGCAGTTGGACAGGTGGGGAGCTGTTTTTT. Translated: CASSSWTGGELFF. Full variable domain (missing parts from reference TRBV14 and TRBJ2-2): EAGVTQFPSHSVIEKGQTVTLRCDPISGHDNLYWYRRVMGKEIKFLLHFVKESKQDESGMPNNRFLAERTGGTYSTLKVQPAELEDSGVYFCASSSWTGGELFFGEGSRLTVL.

The J gene is TRBJ1-2, the V gene TRBV28; D possibly corresponds to TRBD1 (5 bases). Deletions cut 8 bases from V and 2 bases from J, with 15 bases between. The CDR3 sequence is 14 residues long. Germline loops: CDR1 MDHEN, CDR2 SYDVKM. The CDR3 nucleotides read TGTGCCAGCCGTACCGGGGGAACGAACTATGGCTACACCTTC. This codes for CASRTGGTNYGYTF.

Details on this clone: A junction end diverges from the germline sequence, so it may reflect a read error. The gene calls are TRBV4-3 and TRBJ2-4, with D possibly being TRBD1 or TRBD2 (5 bases each). There are 14 residues in the CDR3. Germline CDR1 and CDR2: LGHNA and YSLEER. CDR3 sequence: CASSQDSLTGPTAF. The DNA of the CDR3 is TGCGCCAGCAGCCAAGATTCCCTTACGGGACCAACCGCCTTC.

The chain uses TRBV10-3 and TRBJ2-3; TRBD2 agrees at 9 bases. The CDR3 is 14 residues long. Per germline, CDR1 ENHRY and CDR2 SYGVKD. Unmatched junction bases numbered 2, after V lost 4 bases and J lost 3 bases. CDR3 coding DNA: TGTGCCATCAGTGGCGGGGGGGCAACAGATACGCAGTATTTT. Its translation: CAISGGGATDTQYF.